This T cell receptor beta chain appears in the sequencing data of a study of tumor-infiltrating lymphocytes in primary liver carcinoma. TCR beta cDNA was reverse-transcribed from about 550 ng of total RNA. The reaction used a constant-region primer and ProtoScript II reverse transcriptase. Slightly modified ARM-PCR, run as three nested multiplex PCR rounds, produced the TCR beta libraries. Running 10 cycles apiece, the first two PCR rounds relied on TRBV1-TRBV30 forward primers together with a C-beta reverse primer. TCRdb itself ran the multiplex PCR reads through MiXCR, one entry per CDR3 protein. The profile covers tens of thousands of distinct CDR3 sequences, with about three quarters appearing a single time and 30% to 40% taken by the ten largest. Investigators took RNA and DNA out together from 20-30 mg of unsorted bulk tissue. In germline, CDR1 is MNHEY, CDR2 SVGAGI. The CDR3 runs 14 residues. V lost 10 bases to trimming and J lost 5 bases; unmatched junction nucleotides: 10.

This clonotype has ten or more counts. The chain has TRBV6-5 and TRBJ2-2; 7 bases align to TRBD2. What was sequenced was liver tumor tissue from sampling region 4. This sample's subset: tumor region T4, right-lateral pole. The source of this sequence is a man in his forties with primary liver carcinoma and hepatitis B virus infection. The CDR3 protein is CATYSGLVTGELFF. In DNA, the CDR3 is TGTGCCACTTACTCCGGACTAGTTACCGGGGAGCTGTTTTTT.